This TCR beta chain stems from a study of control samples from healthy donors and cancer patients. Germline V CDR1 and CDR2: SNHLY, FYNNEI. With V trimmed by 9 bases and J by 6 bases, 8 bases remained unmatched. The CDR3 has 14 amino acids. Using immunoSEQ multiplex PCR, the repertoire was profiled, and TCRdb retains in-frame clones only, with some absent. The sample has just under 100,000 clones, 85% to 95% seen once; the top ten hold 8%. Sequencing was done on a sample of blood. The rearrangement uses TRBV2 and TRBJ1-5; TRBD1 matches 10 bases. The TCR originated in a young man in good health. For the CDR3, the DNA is TGTGCCAGATCGGACAGGGGGTTTAGTCAGCCCCAGCATTTT. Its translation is CARSDRGFSQPQHF.